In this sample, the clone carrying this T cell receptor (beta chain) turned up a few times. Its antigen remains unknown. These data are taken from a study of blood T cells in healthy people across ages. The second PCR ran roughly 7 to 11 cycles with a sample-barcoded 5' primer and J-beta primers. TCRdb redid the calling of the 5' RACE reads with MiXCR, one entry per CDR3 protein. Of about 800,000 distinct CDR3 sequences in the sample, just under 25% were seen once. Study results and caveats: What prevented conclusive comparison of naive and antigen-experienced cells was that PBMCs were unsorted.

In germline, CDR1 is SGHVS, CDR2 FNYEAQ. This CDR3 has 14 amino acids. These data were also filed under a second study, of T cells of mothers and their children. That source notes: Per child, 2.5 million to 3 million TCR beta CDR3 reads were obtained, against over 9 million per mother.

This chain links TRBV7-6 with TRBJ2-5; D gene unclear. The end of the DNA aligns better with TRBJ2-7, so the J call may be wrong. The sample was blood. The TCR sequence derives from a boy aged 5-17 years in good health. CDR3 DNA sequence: TGTGCCAGCAGCTTAACCGGCCAGCCGGGCGAGCAGTACTTC. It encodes CASSLTGQPGEQYF.